This record looks at one TCR beta chain sequence and its context. Antigen unknown. Clones were sequenced by immunoSEQ multiplex PCR, and TCRdb holds only the in-frame ones, with some missing. The sample lists fewer than 40,000 clones, about three quarters occurring once. Germline V lookup: CDR1 SGHNT, CDR2 YENEEA. The CDR3 has 17 residues. V lost 4 bases, J lost 4 bases, and 12 bases stayed unmatched. The record originates from a study of regulatory and conventional T cells in RAG deficiency. Genomic DNA came from blood conventional CD4+ T cells gated CD25-low CD127-high. Broader study findings: Omenn patients showed >80% Treg-Tconv overlap and shorter CDR3 lengths. Omenn CD25-high CD127-low cells may be activated cells, not true Tregs.

This same sample was also taken into another study, of regulatory T cells. That study reports: Amplification used 52 TRBV primers and 13 TRBJ primers. Regulatory T cells showed the strongest V-J pair restriction and V/J gene skewing among patient repertoires.

The clonotype was recovered from a human donor in good health. The sample comprised CD4+ effector T cells sorted from blood. The gene calls are TRBV11-3 and TRBJ2-2, with 7 positions matching TRBD1. CDR3 nucleotides: TGTGCCAGCAGCTGGACTCATACAGGGGCGAGCACCGGGGAGCTGTTTTTT. This gives the protein CASSWTHTGASTGELFF.